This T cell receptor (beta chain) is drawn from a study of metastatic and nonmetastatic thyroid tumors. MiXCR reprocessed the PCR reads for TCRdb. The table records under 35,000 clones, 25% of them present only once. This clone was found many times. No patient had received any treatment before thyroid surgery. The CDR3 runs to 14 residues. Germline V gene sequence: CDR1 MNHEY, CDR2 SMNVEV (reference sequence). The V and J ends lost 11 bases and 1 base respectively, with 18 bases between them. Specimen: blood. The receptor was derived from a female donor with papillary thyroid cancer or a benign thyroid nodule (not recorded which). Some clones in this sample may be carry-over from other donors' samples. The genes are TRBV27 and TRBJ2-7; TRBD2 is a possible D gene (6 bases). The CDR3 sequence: CASLAEKNSYEQYF. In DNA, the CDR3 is TGTGCCTCGTTAGCGGAGAAAAATTCCTACGAGCAGTACTTC.